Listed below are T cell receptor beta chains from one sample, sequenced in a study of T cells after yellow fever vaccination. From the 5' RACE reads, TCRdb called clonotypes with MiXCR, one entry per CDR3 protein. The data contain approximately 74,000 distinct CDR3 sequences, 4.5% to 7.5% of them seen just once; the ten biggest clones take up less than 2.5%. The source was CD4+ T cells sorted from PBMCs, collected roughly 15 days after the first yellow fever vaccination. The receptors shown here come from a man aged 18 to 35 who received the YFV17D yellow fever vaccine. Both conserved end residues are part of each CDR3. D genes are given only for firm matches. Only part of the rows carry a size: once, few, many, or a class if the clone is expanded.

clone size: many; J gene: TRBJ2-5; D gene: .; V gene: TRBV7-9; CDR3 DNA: TGTGCCAGCAGCTTAGACAGGGTCGGGACCCAGTACTTC; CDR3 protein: CASSLDRVGTQYF
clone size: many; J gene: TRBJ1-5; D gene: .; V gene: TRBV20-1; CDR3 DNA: TGCAGTGCTCCAGGGTTCCAAGGCAATCAGCCCCAGCATTTT; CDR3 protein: CSAPGFQGNQPQHF
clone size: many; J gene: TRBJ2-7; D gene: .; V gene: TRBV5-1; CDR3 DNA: TGCGCCAGCAGCGGGGGGACAGCCCTTGCCTACGAGCAGTACTTC; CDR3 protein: CASSGGTALAYEQYF
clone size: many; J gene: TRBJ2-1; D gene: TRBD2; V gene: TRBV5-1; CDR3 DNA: TGCGCCAGCAACGGGGGGGGGAGCTCCTACAATGAGCAGTTCTTC; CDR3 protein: CASNGGGSSYNEQFF
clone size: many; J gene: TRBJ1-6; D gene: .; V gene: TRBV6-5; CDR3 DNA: TGTGCCAGCAGTTACTCCGGAATCAATTCACCCCTCCACTTT; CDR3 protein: CASSYSGINSPLHF
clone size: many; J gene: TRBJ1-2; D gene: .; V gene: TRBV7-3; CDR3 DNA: TGTGCCAGCAGCTTAAGTGCCAGTGGTTATGGCTACACCTTC; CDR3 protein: CASSLSASGYGYTF
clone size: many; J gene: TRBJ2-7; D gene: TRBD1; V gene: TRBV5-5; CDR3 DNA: TGTGCCAGCAGCTCCCTGACAGGGAGTTTTTACGAGCAGTACTTC; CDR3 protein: CASSSLTGSFYEQYF
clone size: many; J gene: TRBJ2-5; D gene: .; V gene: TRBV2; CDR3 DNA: TGTGCCAGCAGCAAGACGAACCCGCGACAAGAGACCCAGTACTTC; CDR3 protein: CASSKTNPRQETQYF
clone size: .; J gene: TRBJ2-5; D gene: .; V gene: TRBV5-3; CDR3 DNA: TGTGCCATGGGACCCAGCAGCCTCTGGGAGACCCAGTACTTC; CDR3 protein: CAMGPSSLWETQYF
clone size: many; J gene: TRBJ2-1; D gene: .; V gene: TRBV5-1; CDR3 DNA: TGCGCCAGCAGCTTGGGTTGGGACAATGAGCAGTTCTTC; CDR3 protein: CASSLGWDNEQFF